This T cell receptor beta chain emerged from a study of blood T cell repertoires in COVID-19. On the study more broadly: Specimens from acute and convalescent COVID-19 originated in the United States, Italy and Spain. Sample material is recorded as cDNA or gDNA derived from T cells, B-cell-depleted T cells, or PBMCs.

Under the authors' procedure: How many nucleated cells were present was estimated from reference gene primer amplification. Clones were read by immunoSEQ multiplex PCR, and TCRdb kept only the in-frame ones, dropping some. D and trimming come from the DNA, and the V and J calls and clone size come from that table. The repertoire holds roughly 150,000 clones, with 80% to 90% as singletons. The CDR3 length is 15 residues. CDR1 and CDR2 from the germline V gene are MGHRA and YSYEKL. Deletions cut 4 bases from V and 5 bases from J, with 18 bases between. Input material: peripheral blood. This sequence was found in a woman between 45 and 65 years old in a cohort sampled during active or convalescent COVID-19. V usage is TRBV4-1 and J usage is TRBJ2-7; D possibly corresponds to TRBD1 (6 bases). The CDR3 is CASSPTRGTLDEQYF. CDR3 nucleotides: TGCGCCAGCAGCCCCACTAGGGGGACGCTCGACGAGCAGTACTTC.